These 24 T cell receptor beta chains originate from one sample sequenced in a study of T cell responses to AZD1222 COVID-19 vaccine. This table comes from immunoSEQ multiplex PCR, and its TCRdb copy is limited to in-frame clones, with some not included. The table includes 150,000 or so clones, over 90% detected once. Sample: peripheral blood, taken 28 days after the second AZD1222 dose. These TCRs come from an adult who received the AZD1222 COVID-19 vaccine.

The chain recombines TRBV7-2 with TRBJ1-2; D ambiguous. V shed 4 bases and J shed 1 base, with 10 bases lying between them. The germline gives CDR1 SGHTA, CDR2 FQGNSA. This CDR3 comprises 14 residues. The CDR3 is CASSSGVLNYGYTF. CDR3 bases: TGTGCCAGCAGCTCTGGCGTTCTTAACTATGGCTACACCTTC.

The chain uses TRBV27 and TRBJ1-4; TRBD1 might be the D (6 bases). The CDR3 has 14 amino acids. V was trimmed by 2 bases and J by 4 bases, leaving 8 bases between them. Germline V gene sequence: CDR1 MNHEY, CDR2 SMNVEV (reference sequence). In DNA form, the CDR3 reads TGTGCCAGCAGTTTAGGCAGGGGTAATGAAAAACTGTTTTTT. Translating gives CASSLGRGNEKLFF.

The chain uses TRBV28 and TRBJ2-7; perhaps D is TRBD1 or TRBD2 (5 bases each). This CDR3 has 14 residues. CDR1 is MDHEN and CDR2 is SYDVKM in the germline V gene. The germline V and J ends were trimmed by 8 bases and 4 bases, with 18 bases remaining between them. For the CDR3, the DNA is TGTGCCAGCTGGAAGGGCAATGGGGGTTACGAGCAGTACTTC. Its protein is CASWKGNGGYEQYF. The whole variable domain, remainder taken from reference TRBV28 and TRBJ2-7, is DVKVTQSSRYLVKRTGEKVFLECVQDMDHENMFWYRQDPGLGLRLIYFSYDVKMKEKGDIPEGYSVSREKKERFSLILESASTNQTSMYLCASWKGNGGYEQYFGPGTRLTVT.

V and J are TRBV5-1 and TRBJ2-1; TRBD1 aligns across 9 bases. Germline V CDR1 and CDR2: SGHRS, YFSETQ. The CDR3 is 15 amino acids. V dropped 3 bases and J dropped 4; count of bases not matched to a gene: 5. CDR3 coding DNA: TGCGCCAGCAGCTCAGGACAGGGGCCGTACAATGAGCAGTTCTTC. Amino acid sequence: CASSSGQGPYNEQFF.

The rearrangement links TRBV28 to TRBJ2-3, with TRBD2 as a possible D gene (7 bases). In germline, CDR1 is MDHEN, CDR2 SYDVKM. V lost 5 bases to trimming and J lost 6 bases, with 21 bases between them. The CDR3 totals 16 residues. CDR3 sequence reads: CASSGGGGRWVDTQYF. The CDR3 DNA is TGTGCCAGCAGTGGCGGGGGCGGGAGATGGGTGGATACGCAGTATTTT.

This clone was recorded only once. An end of the junction differs from the germline gene, which may be a read error. The CDR3 DNA reads as TGCGCCAGCAGCTTAGGGGATAGGGGCGAGCGGTACTTC. This encodes CASSLGDRGERYF. This chain connects TRBV5-1 to TRBJ2-7, with a possible D match to TRBD1 (5 bases). This CDR3 is built from 13 residues. Germline CDR1 and CDR2: SGHRS and YFSETQ.

The V and J genes are TRBV2 and TRBJ2-2, with 7 bases aligning to TRBD2. Germline V gives CDR1 SNHLY, CDR2 FYNNEI. V lost 9 bases, J lost 0 bases, and 7 bases stayed unmatched. CDR3 length: 15 residues. Here the CDR3 DNA reads TGTGCCAGTAGGCGGAGCGGGGCGAACACCGGGGAGCTGTTTTTT. Translation: CASRRSGANTGELFF. Variable domain in full (rest from reference TRBV2 and TRBJ2-2): EPEVTQTPSHQVTQMGQEVILRCVPISNHLYFYWYRQILGQKVEFLVSFYNNEISEKSEIFDDQFSVERPDGSNFTLKIRSTKLEDSAMYFCASRRSGANTGELFFGEGSRLTVL.

V is TRBV7-2 and J is TRBJ1-3; D is ambiguous. The CDR3 consists of 14 residues. The V gene's germline CDR1 is SGHTA and CDR2 FQGNSA. V was trimmed by 1 base and J by 3 bases, leaving 7 bases between them. Here the CDR3 DNA reads TGTGCCAGCAGCTTAGGGACGGGTGGAAACACCATATATTTT. Protein: CASSLGTGGNTIYF.

The J gene is TRBJ1-5, the V gene TRBV5-1; 8 nucleotides agree with TRBD1. The CDR3 has 16 residues. V was clipped by 0 bases and J by 3 bases; unmatched bases: 5. Germline-derived CDR1 and CDR2 are SGHRS and YFSETQ. The CDR3 protein is CASSLVWTGNNQPQHF. In DNA, the CDR3 is TGCGCCAGCAGCTTGGTTTGGACAGGGAACAATCAGCCCCAGCATTTT. Full variable domain (remainder filled in from reference TRBV5-1 and TRBJ1-5): KAGVTQTPRYLIKTRGQQVTLSCSPISGHRSVSWYQQTPGQGLQFLFEYFSETQRNKGNFPGRFSGRQFSNSRSEMNVSTLELGDSALYLCASSLVWTGNNQPQHFGDGTRLSIL.

The chain couples TRBV19 to TRBJ1-2; D is unclear. The CDR3 is 12 amino acids. The V and J ends lost 4 bases and 5 bases respectively, with 8 bases between them. The germline CDR1 and CDR2 sequences are LNHDA and SQIVND (reference sequence). DNA for the CDR3: TGTGCCAGTAGTAAACCACCTTATGGCTACACCTTC. It is translated as CASSKPPYGYTF.

The V and J genes are TRBV11-3 and TRBJ2-2; maybe TRBD1 (6 bases). Germline V gives CDR1 SGHNT, CDR2 YENEEA. V lost 4 bases, J lost 8 bases, and 11 bases lay in between. There are 13 residues in the CDR3. The CDR3 DNA is TGTGCCAGCAGCTCCCGACAGGCGGGGGAGCTGTTTTTT. Translating gives CASSSRQAGELFF.

The chain uses TRBV5-1 and TRBJ2-7; D remains unclear. The CDR3 has 14 residues. CDR1 SGHRS and CDR2 YFSETQ come from the germline V gene. The V end lost 4 bases, the J end lost 2 bases, and 13 bases lay between the germline ends. The CDR3 region has the DNA TGCGCCAGCAGCCCACGGCTATCGACCTACGAGCAGTACTTC. Amino acid sequence: CASSPRLSTYEQYF.

This clone rates as medium-sized. The CDR3 reads CASSGDLNTEAFF. DNA of the CDR3: TGTGCCAGCAGTGGGGATCTAAACACTGAAGCTTTCTTT. The rearrangement joins TRBV2 to TRBJ1-1; D remains ambiguous. Germline CDR1 and CDR2: SNHLY and FYNNEI. The CDR3 spans 13 residues. The V end lost 4 bases, the J end lost 2 bases, and 8 bases lay between the germline ends. Together with reference TRBV2 and TRBJ1-1, the CDR3 gives the full variable domain: EPEVTQTPSHQVTQMGQEVILRCVPISNHLYFYWYRQILGQKVEFLVSFYNNEISEKSEIFDDQFSVERPDGSNFTLKIRSTKLEDSAMYFCASSGDLNTEAFFGQGTRLTVV.

The J gene is TRBJ1-4, the V gene TRBV3-1 (or the pseudogene TRBV3-2); TRBD1 is a possible D gene (5 bases). V dropped 4 bases and J dropped 10 bases, with 13 bases sitting between them. The CDR3 has 13 amino acids. Germline-derived CDR1 and CDR2 are LGHDT and YNNKEL (reference sequence). CDR3 DNA sequence: TGTGCCAGCAGCCCCCACTGGAGGGGAAAACTGTTTTTT. The encoded protein is CASSPHWRGKLFF.

The chain carries TRBV6-5 and TRBJ2-7, with D unclear. The CDR3 length is 13 residues. Germline V gives CDR1 MNHEY, CDR2 SVGAGI. V was pared by 2 bases and J by 6 bases, with 11 bases between. This CDR3 reads CASSYGTFVEQYF. CDR3 DNA: TGTGCCAGCAGTTACGGCACATTCGTCGAGCAGTACTTC.

This clone has just a few counts. The chain has TRBV27 and TRBJ2-2; tentatively, D is TRBD2 (5 bases). The CDR3 is 16 amino acids. V lost 5 bases to trimming and J lost 3 bases, with 16 bases between them. In germline, CDR1 is MNHEY, CDR2 SMNVEV (reference sequence). For the CDR3, the DNA is TGTGCCAGCAGTACCGGGGTGACTCGGGACACCGGGGAGCTGTTTTTT. It is translated as CASSTGVTRDTGELFF.

This chain links TRBV7-9 with TRBJ1-2, with a tentative D call TRBD1 (6 bases). Germline CDR1 and CDR2: SEHNR and FQNEAQ (reference sequence). With 4 bases removed from V and 4 bases from J, the gap between germline ends came to 10 bases. CDR3 length: 13 amino acids. CDR3 sequence reads: CASSSGTSYGYTF. In nucleotides, the CDR3 is TGTGCCAGCAGCTCCGGGACAAGCTATGGCTACACCTTC.

The chain combines TRBV6-1 with TRBJ1-2, with a possible D match to TRBD1 (6 bases). Germline V gene sequence: CDR1 MNHNS, CDR2 SASEGT. The CDR3 extends over 16 amino acids. V lost 1 base to trimming and J lost 7 bases, with 19 bases between them. The CDR3 coding sequence is TGTGCCAGCAGTGAAGGGGGGGCCCGGGGATCTACTGGCTACACCTTC. Protein: CASSEGGARGSTGYTF.

V is TRBV4-2 and J is TRBJ1-3; 9 nucleotides match TRBD1. This CDR3 contains 17 residues. Germline V CDR1 and CDR2: LGHNA, YNFKEQ. Trimming cost V 0 bases and J 1 base; bases outside gene matches: 4. In nucleotides, the CDR3 is TGTGCCAGCAGCCAAGATCAACAGGGGGCATCTGGAAACACCATATATTTT. Its translation is CASSQDQQGASGNTIYF.

The chain combines TRBV16 with TRBJ1-1; weak D call: TRBD1 (6 bases). CDR3 length: 15 residues. V was trimmed by 5 bases and J by 2 bases, leaving 15 bases between them. In germline, CDR1 is KGHSY, CDR2 FQNENV. CDR3 bases: TGTGCCAGCAGCTCCTTCATAGGGGGAAACACTGAAGCTTTCTTT. Amino acids: CASSSFIGGNTEAFF.

This chain links TRBV18 with TRBJ2-5, with 8 bases that match TRBD2. Germline assignment: CDR1 KGHSH and CDR2 LQKENI. The CDR3 spans 16 residues. J gave up 5 bases and V 3 bases, and 11 bases lay outside the gene matches. CDR3 bases: TGTGCCAGCTCACCGAATCTAGCGGGCGACGGGGAGACCCAGTACTTC. It encodes CASSPNLAGDGETQYF. Combining the CDR3 with reference TRBV18 and TRBJ2-5 gives the whole variable domain NAGVMQNPRHLVRRRGQEARLRCSPMKGHSHVYWYRQLPEEGLKFMVYLQKENIIDESGMPKERFSAEFPKEGPSILRIQQVVRGDSAAYFCASSPNLAGDGETQYFGPGTRLLVL.

The chain uses TRBV24-1 and TRBJ2-3; D ambiguous. Trimming cost V 2 bases and J 6 bases, with 2 bases left between them. This CDR3 is 11 amino acids long. CDR1 is KGHDR, CDR2 SFDVKD, per germline. The CDR3 sequence: CATSDYDTQYF. In DNA form, the CDR3 reads TGTGCCACCAGTGATTACGATACGCAGTATTTT.

The V call is TRBV19, the J call TRBJ2-1, with D perhaps matching TRBD2 (6 bases). Germline CDR1 LNHDA, CDR2 SQIVND (reference sequence). The CDR3 is 16 residues long. Deletions cut 3 bases from V and 2 bases from J, with 14 bases between. The CDR3 is CASSITGLMTYNEQFF. In nucleotides, the CDR3 is TGTGCCAGTAGTATTACAGGACTAATGACCTACAATGAGCAGTTCTTC.

This clone came up once. This rearrangement joins TRBV29-1 to TRBJ2-1, with D perhaps matching TRBD2 (6 bases). This CDR3 has 14 amino acids. Trimming removed 3 bases at V and 4 bases at J, with 13 bases between. Germline values: CDR1 SQVTM, CDR2 ANQGSEA. The CDR3 nucleotides are TGCAGCGTTGATTACGGGAGTATATACAATGAGCAGTTCTTC. Residues: CSVDYGSIYNEQFF.